These T cell receptor beta chains were read from a single sample in a study of blood T cell repertoires in COVID-19. Sequenced by immunoSEQ multiplex PCR; TCRdb stores in-frame clones only, minus some. Counted here are roughly 340,000 clones, more than 70% occurring once; the ten biggest clones make up 3%. Sequenced material: peripheral blood. The receptors shown here come from a woman aged 25 to 39 with COVID-19, enrolled during active disease. Both conserved end residues are part of each CDR3. Fields, in order: V gene, CDR3 length, clone size, J gene, D gene, CDR3 protein, CDR3 DNA. D genes are given only for firm matches. A clone size is listed for some rows: how often the clone was seen (once, few, many), or a class if it is expanded.

>TRBV5-4|15|-|TRBJ2-2|TRBD2
CASSPKGLATGELFF
TGTGCCAGCAGCCCGAAAGGACTAGCCACCGGGGAGCTGTTTTTT
>TRBV2|15|once|TRBJ2-3|TRBD2
CASSGGLAGPDTQYF
TGTGCCAGCAGTGGGGGACTAGCGGGACCAGATACGCAGTATTTT
>TRBV29-1|11|-|TRBJ1-2|-
CSVETGGGYTF
TGCAGCGTTGAAACGGGTGGGGGCTACACCTTC
>TRBV10-1|13|-|TRBJ2-5|-
CASSDVRGETQYF
TGCGCCAGCAGTGATGTAAGGGGAGAGACCCAGTACTTC
>TRBV18|18|few|TRBJ2-1|TRBD2
CASSRRDPGLAVNNEQFF
TGTGCCAGCTCACGCCGAGATCCGGGACTAGCGGTGAACAATGAGCAGTTCTTC
>TRBV9|13|-|TRBJ2-1|-
CASSVSLLNEQFF
TGTGCCAGCAGCGTAAGCCTTCTCAATGAGCAGTTCTTC
>TRBV15|14|-|TRBJ2-7|-
CATSRGGTHYEQYF
TGTGCCACCAGCAGAGGCGGGACTCACTACGAGCAGTACTTC
>TRBV5-8|12|-|TRBJ1-1|-
CASSLQDTLAFF
TGTGCCAGCAGCCTCCAAGACACATTGGCTTTCTTT
>TRBV6-6|14|few|TRBJ1-1|-
CASSYEGLNTEAFF
TGTGCCAGCAGTTACGAGGGCCTGAACACTGAAGCTTTCTTT
>TRBV19|14|-|TRBJ1-3|-
CASSVQGAGNTIYF
TGTGCCAGTAGTGTACAGGGCGCCGGAAACACCATATATTTT
>TRBV10-3|12|-|TRBJ2-7|-
CAIGAPSYEQYF
TGTGCCATCGGGGCCCCCTCCTACGAGCAGTACTTC
>TRBV14|17|-|TRBJ2-3|TRBD1
CASSQDLRTGGTDTQYF
TGTGCCAGCAGCCAAGATTTGAGGACAGGGGGCACAGATACGCAGTATTTT
>TRBV19|15|few|TRBJ1-1|-
CASSMRSNRLPEAFF
TGTGCCAGTAGTATGAGGAGTAACAGGTTGCCTGAAGCTTTCTTT
>TRBV5-5|18|-|TRBJ2-1|TRBD2
CASSLAGLAGGPHNEQFF
TGTGCCAGCAGCTTGGCGGGACTAGCGGGGGGGCCCCACAATGAGCAGTTCTTC
>TRBV6-5|15|-|TRBJ1-4|TRBD1
CASSYSTGGLEKLFF
TGTGCCAGCAGTTACTCGACAGGGGGCTTGGAAAAACTGTTTTTT
>TRBV4-3|16|-|TRBJ2-3|TRBD1
CASSRTTGQGTDTQYF
TGCGCCAGCAGCCGCACTACAGGACAGGGGACTGATACGCAGTATTTT
>TRBV20-1|11|-|TRBJ2-3|-
CRVSLADTQYF
TGCAGGGTTTCACTCGCAGATACGCAGTATTTT
>TRBV6-5|16|-|TRBJ2-2|-
CASSYEGSANTGELFF
TGTGCCAGCAGTTACGAGGGATCCGCGAACACCGGGGAGCTGTTTTTT
>TRBV5-1|16|-|TRBJ2-1|TRBD1
CASSLLQGSSYNEQFF
TGCGCCAGCAGCCTATTACAGGGGAGCTCCTACAATGAGCAGTTCTTC
>TRBV19|14|-|TRBJ1-1|TRBD1
CASRLLAGGTEAFF
TGTGCCAGTAGATTATTGGCAGGGGGCACTGAAGCTTTCTTT
>TRBV10-3|16|-|TRBJ2-1|-
CATRGPGSEHYNEQFF
TGTGCCACGCGGGGGCCAGGGAGCGAGCACTACAATGAGCAGTTCTTC
>TRBV29-1|13|-|TRBJ1-1|TRBD1
CSATQGGNTEAFF
TGCAGCGCCACACAGGGGGGAAACACTGAAGCTTTCTTT
>TRBV28|15|-|TRBJ1-2|-
CASSPPGTREYGYTF
TGTGCCAGCAGTCCACCGGGCACCCGGGAGTATGGCTACACCTTC
>TRBV7-8|15|-|TRBJ1-2|TRBD1
CASSLPGSGGYGYTF
TGTGCCAGCAGCTTACCTGGGTCAGGGGGCTATGGCTACACCTTC
>TRBV28|12|-|TRBJ1-3|-
CATLEGGASIYF
TGTGCCACCCTCGAGGGGGGGGCCTCCATATATTTT
>TRBV24-1|14|-|TRBJ2-7|TRBD1
CATSDPGQGREQYF
TGTGCCACCAGTGACCCCGGACAGGGGCGGGAGCAGTACTTC
>TRBV4-3|14|-|TRBJ1-3|-
CASSQVGGGNTIYF
TGCGCCAGCAGCCAAGTGGGGGGGGGAAACACCATATATTTT
>TRBV5-5|15|-|TRBJ1-1|TRBD1
CASSRRTGVNTEAFF
TGTGCCAGCAGCCGACGGACAGGGGTGAACACTGAAGCTTTCTTT
>TRBV7-6|15|-|TRBJ2-7|TRBD2
CASSLGLAGRYEQYF
TGTGCCAGCAGCTTAGGACTAGCGGGCCGTTACGAGCAGTACTTC
>TRBV12-3/TRBV12-4|12|-|TRBJ1-1|-
CASSFFEGEAFF
TGTGCCAGCAGTTTTTTTGAGGGAGAAGCTTTCTTT
>TRBV5-4|14|-|TRBJ1-1|TRBD1
CASIPGDRVSEAFF
TGTGCCAGCATCCCCGGGGACAGGGTTAGTGAAGCTTTCTTT
>TRBV11-3|14|-|TRBJ2-5|-
CASSLGETRETQYF
TGTGCCAGCAGCTTAGGGGAGACGAGGGAGACCCAGTACTTC
>TRBV27|16|few|TRBJ1-6|-
CASSVLYRSYNSPLHF
TGTGCCAGCAGTGTCTTGTATCGCTCCTATAATTCACCCCTCCACTTT
>TRBV3-1/TRBV3-2|14|-|TRBJ1-1|-
CASSQAAQGIAAFF
TGTGCCAGCAGCCAAGCCGCTCAGGGGATTGCAGCTTTCTTT
>TRBV11-3|18|-|TRBJ2-5|-
CASSFSRFYSLLQETQYF
TGTGCCAGCAGCTTCTCTAGGTTTTATTCCCTACTACAAGAGACCCAGTACTTC
>TRBV27|14|-|TRBJ2-4|-
CASRLTGPKNIQYF
TGTGCCAGCAGACTAACAGGTCCCAAAAACATTCAGTACTTC
>TRBV12-3/TRBV12-4|13|-|TRBJ2-5|-
CASSFSGSETQYF
TGTGCCAGCAGTTTCAGCGGATCAGAGACCCAGTACTTC
>TRBV5-4|12|-|TRBJ2-1|-
CASSNIDNEQFF
TGTGCCAGCAGCAATATAGACAATGAGCAGTTCTTC
>TRBV15|16|-|TRBJ1-5|-
CATSRVQALPDQPQHF
TGTGCCACCAGCAGAGTACAGGCATTGCCAGATCAGCCCCAGCATTTT
>TRBV18|16|-|TRBJ2-5|-
CASSPPRDSRGETQYF
TGTGCCAGCTCACCACCCCGGGACTCCCGAGGGGAGACCCAGTACTTC
>TRBV9|11|-|TRBJ2-5|-
CASSVTSSEYF
TGTGCCAGCAGCGTAACGTCATCGGAGTACTTC
>TRBV4-3|21|-|TRBJ2-3|TRBD2
CASSQDLWTSGTWSRTDTQYF
TGCGCCAGCAGCCAAGATTTATGGACTAGCGGGACCTGGTCTCGCACAGATACGCAGTATTTT
>TRBV6-5|13|-|TRBJ1-1|TRBD1
CASSTGVGTEAFF
TGTGCCAGCAGTACAGGGGTAGGAACTGAAGCTTTCTTT
>TRBV11-3|15|-|TRBJ2-5|-
CASSLDLPSSETQYF
TGTGCCAGCAGCTTAGATCTCCCTAGCTCCGAGACCCAGTACTTC
>TRBV19|17|-|TRBJ1-2|-
CASSTEGGGVFRYGYTF
TGTGCCAGTAGTACGGAAGGGGGGGGTGTGTTCCGTTATGGCTACACCTTC
>TRBV18|15|-|TRBJ1-3|-
CASSPITGIGNTIYF
TGTGCCAGCTCACCCATAACAGGGATCGGAAACACCATATATTTT
>TRBV7-2|12|few|TRBJ2-7|-
CASSGGGYEQYF
TGTGCCAGCAGCGGTGGAGGTTACGAGCAGTACTTC
>TRBV11-3|15|-|TRBJ2-3|-
CASSLSGVSTDTQYF
TGTGCCAGCAGCTTGTCCGGGGTCAGCACAGATACGCAGTATTTT
>TRBV19|15|-|TRBJ1-4|TRBD1
CASSISGTAEEKLFF
TGTGCCAGTAGTATCTCCGGGACAGCTGAAGAAAAACTGTTTTTT
>TRBV27|16|-|TRBJ2-4|TRBD1
CASSPLKNAGTVTQYF
TGTGCCAGCAGTCCCCTTAAAAACGCCGGGACAGTTACTCAGTACTTC
>TRBV6-5|12|-|TRBJ2-5|-
CASEGGPETQYF
TGTGCCAGCGAGGGGGGGCCAGAGACCCAGTACTTC